Listed below are T cell receptor beta chains from one sample, sequenced in a study of cytomegalovirus exposure and HLA in healthy donors. Clones were sequenced by immunoSEQ multiplex PCR, and TCRdb holds only the in-frame ones, with some missing. The data show about 140,000 clones, roughly 75% seen once. The sequencing sample was made of PBMCs. Receptors originate from a man aged 40-55 years in good health and CMV-seropositive. Both conserved end residues are part of each CDR3. Each record gives: clone size, CDR3 length, D gene, J gene, V gene, CDR3 DNA, CDR3 protein. The D gene is left open where the match is weak. Size tells how often a clone was seen (once, few, many) or the class of an expanded clone, and some rows leave it out.

NA,16,NA,TRBJ2-1,TRBV29-1,TGCAGCGCCTGGAGGGGATTGGGTGGATCCTACAATGAGCAGTTCTTC,CSAWRGLGGSYNEQFF
NA,14,NA,TRBJ1-2,TRBV7-9,TGTGCCAGCAGCTCCCCGTCCGGGGTAACCGGCTACACCTTC,CASSSPSGVTGYTF
NA,14,NA,TRBJ2-6,TRBV19,TGTGCCAGTAGTATCCAGTCTGGGGCCAACGTCCTGACTTTC,CASSIQSGANVLTF
NA,13,NA,TRBJ2-7,TRBV18,TGTGCCAGCTCACCGCCCGGGAGCTACGAGCAGTACTTC,CASSPPGSYEQYF
NA,13,NA,TRBJ2-7,TRBV4-1,TGCGCCAGCAGCCAAGCTGCGGGATTCGAGCAGTACTTC,CASSQAAGFEQYF
NA,16,NA,TRBJ1-6,TRBV11-2,TGTGCCAGCAGCTTTTTGGAGGGTGGCAATAATTCACCCCTCCACTTT,CASSFLEGGNNSPLHF
NA,14,NA,TRBJ1-4,TRBV6-5,TGTGCCAGCTCGGAGAAGGGGAGGAATGAAAAACTGTTTTTT,CASSEKGRNEKLFF
NA,14,NA,TRBJ1-2,TRBV29-1,TGCAGCGTTGACTTGAGGGGAGGGGAGGGTGGCTACACCTTC,CSVDLRGGEGGYTF
few,16,TRBD2,TRBJ2-1,TRBV30,TGTGCCTGGAGTCGGGGGACTAGCGGCAGTAGGGATGAGCAGTTCTTC,CAWSRGTSGSRDEQFF
NA,14,TRBD1,TRBJ2-1,TRBV7-7,TGTGCTAGCAGCTTACATAGGACAGGGGCAGAGCAGTTCTTC,CASSLHRTGAEQFF
NA,17,NA,TRBJ2-7,TRBV2,TGTGCCAGCAGTGAACTGGCGGGCTACTCTCGCTCCTACGAGCAGTACTTC,CASSELAGYSRSYEQYF
NA,14,TRBD2,TRBJ2-7,TRBV9,TGTGCCAGCAGCCCACTAGCGGGGGGTGGGGAGCAGTACTTC,CASSPLAGGGEQYF
NA,16,NA,TRBJ1-5,TRBV18,TGTGCCAGCTCACCACCGTTCCAGGGGAGCAATCAGCCCCAGCATTTT,CASSPPFQGSNQPQHF
NA,14,NA,TRBJ2-3,TRBV6-6,TGTGCCAGCAATTATCCTCAGGGGGGAGATACGCAGTATTTT,CASNYPQGGDTQYF
few,15,TRBD1,TRBJ1-2,TRBV19,TGTGCCAGTAGTCGGCGACAGGGAAACTTCTATGGCTACACCTTC,CASSRRQGNFYGYTF
NA,12,NA,TRBJ1-1,TRBV4-3,TGCGCCAGCAGTCGCGGGAGCACTGAAGCTTTCTTT,CASSRGSTEAFF
NA,13,TRBD1,TRBJ1-1,TRBV28,TGTGCCAGCAGTCTGACTACGGACAGGGTGGCTTTCTTT,CASSLTTDRVAFF
NA,16,NA,TRBJ2-7,TRBV5-6,TGTGCCAGCAGCTTGTGGGCAGGGGGGATGTCCTACGAGCAGTACTTC,CASSLWAGGMSYEQYF
NA,15,NA,TRBJ2-5,TRBV7-9,TGTGCCAGCAGCCTTTTACAGGCTCCCCAAGAGACCCAGTACTTC,CASSLLQAPQETQYF
NA,15,TRBD2,TRBJ2-5,TRBV7-8,TGTGCCAGCAGCTTAGTAGGACGGGGGGAAGGGACCCAGTACTTC,CASSLVGRGEGTQYF
once,14,NA,TRBJ1-1,TRBV9,TGTGCCAGCAGCGTAGTGACAGGCGGGACTGAAGCTTTCTTT,CASSVVTGGTEAFF
NA,13,NA,TRBJ1-1,TRBV29-1,TGCAGCTCTTGGGCCCCTTTGAACACTGAAGCTTTCTTT,CSSWAPLNTEAFF
NA,14,NA,TRBJ1-1,TRBV7-2,TGTGCCAGCAGCTTAAACGGGGTGAACACTGAAGCTTTCTTT,CASSLNGVNTEAFF
few,15,NA,TRBJ2-5,TRBV5-1,TGCGCCAGCAGCTTGGTTGCCGACACGCGAGAGACCCAGTACTTC,CASSLVADTRETQYF
few,16,TRBD1,TRBJ2-7,TRBV5-4,TGTGCCAGCAGCTCACTTCCGGGACAGGGTTGGGGCGAGCAGTACTTC,CASSSLPGQGWGEQYF
NA,13,TRBD1,TRBJ2-7,TRBV28,TGTGCCAGCAGTCCAGACAGGGCCTACGAGCAGTACTTC,CASSPDRAYEQYF
NA,17,TRBD2,TRBJ2-6,TRBV4-3,TGCGCCAGCAGCCAAGCGGGGGGGAGCTCTGGGGCCAACGTCCTGACTTTC,CASSQAGGSSGANVLTF
NA,16,NA,TRBJ2-7,TRBV13,TGTGCCAGCAGCTTATCGGTAGGGGTACGCTTTTACGAGCAGTACTTC,CASSLSVGVRFYEQYF
once,15,TRBD1,TRBJ1-1,TRBV6-5,TGTGCCAGCAGCACAATCACAGGGGGGAACACTGAAGCTTTCTTT,CASSTITGGNTEAFF
NA,12,NA,TRBJ2-7,TRBV6-5,TGTGCCAGCAGTTACGTGGGGGGCGAGCAGTACTTC,CASSYVGGEQYF
NA,13,NA,TRBJ2-1,TRBV7-3,TGTGCCAGCAGCTTGGGACTTTACAATGAGCAGTTCTTC,CASSLGLYNEQFF
NA,13,NA,TRBJ2-1,TRBV29-1,TGCAGCGTTGATTTCGAGGGTCCCAATGAGCAGTTCTTC,CSVDFEGPNEQFF
NA,14,NA,TRBJ2-7,TRBV2,TGTGCCAGCAGTGCCAGCGGACAGTCCTACGAGCAGTACTTC,CASSASGQSYEQYF
large,12,NA,TRBJ1-5,TRBV7-2,TGTGCCAGCAGCTTGGAGTATCAGCCCCAGCATTTT,CASSLEYQPQHF
NA,16,TRBD2,TRBJ2-7,TRBV6-5,TGTGCCAGCAGTTACTCACCTAGCGGGGGGGCATACGAGCAGTACTTC,CASSYSPSGGAYEQYF
NA,13,NA,TRBJ1-5,TRBV7-2,TGTGCCAGCAGCTTCCAGGGGAATCAGCCCCAGCATTTT,CASSFQGNQPQHF
NA,16,TRBD2,TRBJ2-1,TRBV4-3,TGCGCCAGCAGCCGAAGGAGCGGGAGCTCCTACAATGAGCAGTTCTTC,CASSRRSGSSYNEQFF
NA,14,NA,TRBJ1-2,TRBV7-8,TGTGCCAGCAGCTTAGATGCAGGGGACTATGGCTACACCTTC,CASSLDAGDYGYTF
NA,16,NA,TRBJ1-6,TRBV7-2,TGTGCCAGCAGCCCTAGCGGGACACTTTATAATTCACCCCTCCACTTT,CASSPSGTLYNSPLHF
NA,16,NA,TRBJ1-5,TRBV7-3,TGTGCCAGCAGCTTACCGACAGCCTATAGCAATCAGCCCCAGCATTTT,CASSLPTAYSNQPQHF
NA,14,TRBD1,TRBJ1-2,TRBV7-8,TGTGCCAGCACCATGCCGGGACAGGGCTATGGCTACACCTTC,CASTMPGQGYGYTF
NA,16,TRBD2,TRBJ2-1,TRBV9,TGTGCCAGCAGCGTACTAGCGGGGGGCGATTACAATGAGCAGTTCTTC,CASSVLAGGDYNEQFF
NA,15,NA,TRBJ2-7,TRBV2,TGTGCCAGCAGTGTTGCCGACTTACCCCTTAACGAGCAGTACTTC,CASSVADLPLNEQYF
few,14,NA,TRBJ1-5,TRBV18,TGTGCCAGCTCCCTTGGAGGGACCGGACAGCCCCAGCATTTT,CASSLGGTGQPQHF